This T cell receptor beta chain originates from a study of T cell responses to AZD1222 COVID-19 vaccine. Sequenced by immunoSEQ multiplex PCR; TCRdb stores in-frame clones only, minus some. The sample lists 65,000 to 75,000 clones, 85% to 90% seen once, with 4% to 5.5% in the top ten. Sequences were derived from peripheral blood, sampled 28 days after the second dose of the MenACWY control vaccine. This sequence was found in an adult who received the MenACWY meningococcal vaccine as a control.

The CDR3 nucleotides read TGTGCCAGCAGCCAAGACGGGCGGACATCCTACACCGGGGAGCTGTTTTTT. This sequence encodes CASSQDGRTSYTGELFF. V usage is TRBV14 and J usage is TRBJ2-2, with D tentatively TRBD1 (5 bases). The CDR3 is made up of 17 amino acids. V dropped 0 bases and J dropped 3 bases, with 14 bases sitting between them. Germline V gene data show CDR1 as SGHDN and CDR2 as FVKESK.